The rows below give T cell receptor beta chains drawn from one sample of a study of cytomegalovirus exposure and HLA in healthy donors. The protocol was immunoSEQ multiplex PCR, while the TCRdb copy is restricted to in-frame clones and leaves out a portion. In the table there are about 360,000 clones, approximately 90% of which are singletons. The sequencing input was PBMCs. The source is a woman between 18 and 29 years old in good health and CMV-seronegative. Both conserved end residues are part of each CDR3. D genes are given only for firm matches. For some rows the clone size is stated as once, few or many, or as a class when expanded; others skip it.

cdr3_aa	cdr3_nt	clone_size	cdr3_length	v_call	j_call	d_call
CASGTVLNEKLFF	TGTGCCAGCGGGACAGTCCTTAATGAAAAACTGTTTTTT	-	13	TRBV28	TRBJ1-4	TRBD1
CASSRQGSSYEQYF	TGTGCCAGCAGTCGACAGGGCAGCTCCTACGAGCAGTACTTC	-	14	TRBV2	TRBJ2-7	TRBD1
CASSSQGNTEAFF	TGCGCCAGCAGCTCCCAGGGTAACACTGAAGCTTTCTTT	-	13	TRBV5-1	TRBJ1-1	-
CASSPRLRTDLSGNTIYF	TGTGCCAGCAGCCCCCGGTTGAGGACAGACCTGAGTGGAAACACCATATATTTT	-	18	TRBV9	TRBJ1-3	-
CASSLNGGNQPQHF	TGTGCCAGCAGCTTAAACGGTGGCAATCAGCCCCAGCATTTT	-	14	TRBV7-8	TRBJ1-5	-
CASSAPGERYGYTF	TGTGCCAGCAGCGCGCCCGGGGAACGCTATGGCTACACCTTC	few	14	TRBV7-2	TRBJ1-2	-
CASSGALGDEQFF	TGTGCCAGCAGCGGGGCATTGGGCGATGAGCAGTTCTTC	-	13	TRBV5-4	TRBJ2-1	-
CASSQKGQNTGELFF	TGTGCCAGCAGCCAAAAGGGACAGAACACCGGGGAGCTGTTTTTT	-	15	TRBV4-2	TRBJ2-2	-
CASSPPKDRAYEQYF	TGTGCCAGCAGTCCGCCAAAAGACAGGGCCTACGAGCAGTACTTC	-	15	TRBV28	TRBJ2-7	TRBD1
CASSFRNKTEAFF	TGCGCCAGCAGCTTCAGAAATAAGACTGAAGCTTTCTTT	-	13	TRBV5-1	TRBJ1-1	-
CASSQESVVPGNTEAFF	TGCGCCAGCAGCCAAGAATCGGTAGTACCTGGGAACACTGAAGCTTTCTTT	once	17	TRBV4-1	TRBJ1-1	-
CASSRVAGGPSLRINEQFF	TGTGCCAGTAGTAGGGTGGCGGGAGGGCCCTCGTTGCGGATTAATGAGCAGTTCTTC	-	19	TRBV19	TRBJ2-1	TRBD2
CASSQDASWGLAVYNEQFF	TGTGCCAGCAGCCAAGATGCCTCGTGGGGGCTAGCGGTCTACAATGAGCAGTTCTTC	-	19	TRBV14	TRBJ2-1	-
CASSVDRVNTEAFF	TGCGCCAGCAGCGTGGACAGGGTGAACACTGAAGCTTTCTTT	-	14	TRBV5-1	TRBJ1-1	TRBD1
CASSPPLSGRARDTGELFF	TGTGCCAGCAGCCCCCCTCTGAGCGGGAGGGCCAGGGACACCGGGGAGCTGTTTTTT	-	19	TRBV4-2	TRBJ2-2	TRBD2
CASSFTGPTEAFF	TGCGCCAGCAGCTTTACAGGCCCCACTGAAGCTTTCTTT	-	13	TRBV5-1	TRBJ1-1	-
CASSSRREGDTEAFF	TGTGCCAGCAGCTCGAGGAGGGAGGGCGACACTGAAGCTTTCTTT	-	15	TRBV5-6	TRBJ1-1	-
CASSKVGGDLNGYTF	TGTGCCAGCAGCAAAGTAGGGGGCGACTTGAATGGCTACACCTTC	-	15	TRBV21-1	TRBJ1-2	-
CASSVGNSGRSSYNEQFF	TGTGCCAGCAGCGTAGGTAATAGCGGGAGGAGCTCCTACAATGAGCAGTTCTTC	-	18	TRBV9	TRBJ2-1	TRBD2
CASSIGLAGGYEQYF	TGTGCCAGTAGTATCGGTCTAGCGGGAGGCTACGAGCAGTACTTC	-	15	TRBV19	TRBJ2-7	TRBD2
CASSFGGNYGYTF	TGTGCCAGCAGTTTTGGCGGTAACTATGGCTACACCTTC	few	13	TRBV6-5	TRBJ1-2	-
CASSSGVRDTQYF	TGTGCCAGCAGTAGCGGGGTGAGAGATACGCAGTATTTT	-	13	TRBV6-4	TRBJ2-3	TRBD2
CASSDYITNQPQHF	TGTGCCAGCAGTGATTACATCACAAATCAGCCCCAGCATTTT	-	14	TRBV2	TRBJ1-5	-
CASSYRTGIGNEQFF	TGTGCCAGCAGTTATCGGACAGGGATAGGAAATGAGCAGTTCTTC	-	15	TRBV27	TRBJ2-1	TRBD1
CASSLSTGVTDTQYF	TGTGCCAGCAGTTTATCGACGGGAGTGACAGATACGCAGTATTTT	-	15	TRBV27	TRBJ2-3	-
CASGPGGSSYEQYF	TGTGCCAGCGGCCCCGGGGGAAGCTCCTACGAGCAGTACTTC	-	14	TRBV6-5	TRBJ2-7	-
CASSLQGARGEKLFF	TGTGCCAGCTCACTACAGGGGGCGCGTGGTGAAAAACTGTTTTTT	-	15	TRBV18	TRBJ1-4	TRBD1
CASSGLAGGPNEQFF	TGTGCCAGCAGTGGACTAGCGGGAGGGCCGAATGAGCAGTTCTTC	-	15	TRBV2	TRBJ2-1	TRBD2
CASSHADTSTDTQYF	TGTGCCAGCAGTCATGCGGACACAAGCACAGATACGCAGTATTTT	-	15	TRBV6-6	TRBJ2-3	-
CASSLALGASSSYEQYF	TGTGCCAGCAGCTTAGCGCTGGGGGCCTCTAGCTCCTACGAGCAGTACTTC	-	17	TRBV7-9	TRBJ2-7	-
CASSPTQGLDYGYTF	TGTGCCAGCAGTCCGACACAGGGGCTCGACTATGGCTACACCTTC	once	15	TRBV28	TRBJ1-2	TRBD1
CASSFRGYEQYF	TGTGCCAGCAGCTTCAGGGGCTACGAGCAGTACTTC	-	12	TRBV7-2	TRBJ2-7	-
CASSSSGTSGYEQYF	TGTGCCAGCAGCTCTTCCGGGACTAGCGGCTACGAGCAGTACTTC	few	15	TRBV7-9	TRBJ2-7	TRBD2
CAARDTWTDTEAFF	TGTGCTGCCCGGGACACTTGGACCGACACTGAAGCTTTCTTT	-	14	TRBV6-5	TRBJ1-1	-
CASSLDLGLESTDTQYF	TGTGCCAGCAGCTTAGATTTGGGTCTAGAAAGCACAGATACGCAGTATTTT	-	17	TRBV7-9	TRBJ2-3	-
CASIGTGLYGYTF	TGTGCCAGTATTGGGACAGGGCTCTATGGCTACACCTTC	-	13	TRBV19	TRBJ1-2	TRBD1
CASSDSTSGRDPYEQYF	TGTGCCAGCAGTGACTCGACTAGCGGGAGGGATCCCTACGAGCAGTACTTC	-	17	TRBV25-1	TRBJ2-7	TRBD2
CASSSQRDRAEKLFF	TGTGCCAGCAGCTCTCAACGGGACAGGGCCGAAAAACTGTTTTTT	-	15	TRBV9	TRBJ1-4	TRBD1
CASSFSGTRGNTIYF	TGCGCCAGCAGCTTTTCCGGGACAAGGGGAAACACCATATATTTT	-	15	TRBV5-1	TRBJ1-3	-
CASSLTTSQETQYF	TGTGCCAGCAGCTTAACTACGAGTCAAGAGACCCAGTACTTC	-	14	TRBV11-2	TRBJ2-5	-
CASSSLTGGETDTQYF	TGTGCCAGCAGTTCCCTTACAGGGGGGGAAACAGATACGCAGTATTTT	once	16	TRBV6-5	TRBJ2-3	-
CASSIGGSQPQHF	TGTGCCAGTAGTATAGGAGGGTCTCAGCCCCAGCATTTT	-	13	TRBV19	TRBJ1-5	-
CASSQEWTGGNYGYTF	TGTGCCAGCAGCCAAGAATGGACAGGGGGGAACTATGGCTACACCTTC	-	16	TRBV14	TRBJ1-2	TRBD1
CASRPRSSGANVLTF	TGTGCCAGCAGGCCTAGGAGCTCTGGGGCCAACGTCCTGACTTTC	-	15	TRBV7-8	TRBJ2-6	-
CASSFGGTGNYGYTF	TGCGCCAGCAGCTTCGGTGGGACAGGAAACTATGGCTACACCTTC	-	15	TRBV5-1	TRBJ1-2	TRBD1
CAWRQNSYEQYF	TGTGCCTGGAGACAGAACTCCTACGAGCAGTACTTC	-	12	TRBV30	TRBJ2-7	-
CASSQGYSLNVYEQYF	TGTGCCAGCAGCCAAGGCTACAGCCTGAATGTCTACGAGCAGTACTTC	-	16	TRBV4-2	TRBJ2-7	-
CASSQRVLAYNEQFF	TGTGCCAGCTCCCAAAGGGTACTAGCTTACAATGAGCAGTTCTTC	once	15	TRBV4-2	TRBJ2-1	-
CSAGGGQPQHF	TGCAGTGCGGGGGGGGGTCAGCCCCAGCATTTT	-	11	TRBV20-1	TRBJ1-5	-
CASSPEGGQGETQYF	TGTGCCAGCAGCCCAGAGGGGGGGCAGGGAGAGACCCAGTACTTC	-	15	TRBV11-2	TRBJ2-5	-
CATSRAPSGRAGEQYF	TGTGCCACCAGCAGAGCCCCAAGCGGGAGGGCCGGCGAGCAGTACTTC	-	16	TRBV15	TRBJ2-7	TRBD2
CASSLLSGPSYEQYF	TGTGCCAGCAGCCTCCTGAGCGGGCCCTCCTACGAGCAGTACTTC	-	15	TRBV28	TRBJ2-7	-
CSVEDPRGGYEQYF	TGCAGCGTTGAAGATCCTCGAGGGGGATACGAGCAGTACTTC	-	14	TRBV29-1	TRBJ2-7	-
CASSPRQGPSYEQYF	TGTGCCAGCTCGCCGAGACAGGGGCCCTCCTACGAGCAGTACTTC	-	15	TRBV18	TRBJ2-7	TRBD1
CASSPDRGFGYTF	TGTGCCAGCAGCCCGGACAGGGGATTTGGCTACACCTTC	-	13	TRBV5-4	TRBJ1-2	TRBD1